Following are 11 T cell receptor beta chains from one sample sequenced in a study of long-term antiretroviral therapy in people with HIV. Samples were assayed with immunoSEQ v3.0 at survey level. TCRdb's copy holds only in-frame clones and misses some; the assay was immunoSEQ multiplex PCR. The table records around 20,000 clones, just under 80% of them present only once. The sequencing used unsorted PBMCs, collected at the start of antiretroviral therapy, before treatment. Receptors were obtained from a woman in her forties with HIV.

This chain links TRBV4-2 with TRBJ1-6, with TRBD1 as a possible D gene (6 bases). This CDR3 comprises 15 residues. The V end was cut by 5 bases, the J end by 8 bases, with 16 bases between. Germline assignment: CDR1 LGHNA and CDR2 YNFKEQ. CDR3 sequence reads: CASSIPQGSDSPLHF. The CDR3 DNA is TGTGCCAGCAGCATACCACAGGGTTCGGATTCACCCCTCCACTTT.

J is TRBJ1-2 and V is TRBV28; D not certain. The CDR3 runs 15 residues. Germline loops: CDR1 MDHEN, CDR2 SYDVKM. The ends were cut back, 2 bases at V and 0 bases at J, with 10 bases in the middle. CDR3 protein: CASSLRPRANYGYTF. The CDR3, as DNA: TGTGCCAGCAGTTTAAGACCTCGAGCTAACTATGGCTACACCTTC.

V usage is TRBV7-2 and J usage is TRBJ1-2, with D perhaps matching TRBD1 (5 bases). The CDR3 has 13 amino acids. CDR1 and CDR2 (germline): SGHTA, FQGNSA. Deletions cut 2 bases from V and 2 bases from J, with 6 bases between. CDR3 residues: CASSLRQNYGYTF. The CDR3 DNA reads TGTGCCAGCAGCTTAAGACAGAACTATGGCTACACCTTC.

The table lists this clone with a few counts. The chain links TRBV11-2 to TRBJ1-1; D uncertain. Trimming took off 2 bases at V and 1 base at J, with 5 bases between the two ends. The germline CDR1 and CDR2 sequences are SGHAT and FQNNGV. The CDR3 is made up of 13 amino acids. CDR3 nucleotide sequence: TGTGCCAGCAGCTTATTATCGAACACTGAAGCTTTCTTT. Its translation: CASSLLSNTEAFF.

The gene calls are TRBV5-1 and TRBJ1-3, with D uncertain. There are 14 residues in the CDR3. V was cut by 5 bases and J by 0 bases, with 9 bases left in between. Looked up from germline, CDR1 is SGHRS and CDR2 is YFSETQ. CDR3 sequence: CASSKGSSGNTIYF. CDR3 coding DNA: TGCGCCAGCAGTAAAGGGAGCTCTGGAAACACCATATATTTT.

This clone occurred once. J is TRBJ1-2 and V is TRBV18, with D possibly matching TRBD1 (6 bases). CDR1 and CDR2 (germline): KGHSH, LQKENI. Between the trimmed V and J ends, which lost 4 bases and 1 base, there was a span of 22 bases. The CDR3 has 18 amino acids. This CDR3 reads CASSQAGILGGSNYGYTF. CDR3 nucleotides: TGTGCCAGCTCACAGGCAGGAATTCTCGGGGGCAGTAACTATGGCTACACCTTC.

The V gene is TRBV4-3, the J gene TRBJ2-5; weak D call: TRBD2 (5 bases). Germline loops: CDR1 LGHNA, CDR2 YSLEER. This CDR3 comprises 12 residues. V lost 3 bases and J lost 7, with 9 bases in between. The chain's CDR3 is CASSHGDGTQYF. Written as DNA, the CDR3 is TGCGCCAGCAGCCACGGGGATGGGACCCAGTACTTC.

The V gene is TRBV6-1, the J gene TRBJ1-6; 8 bases are shared with TRBD1. CDR1 and CDR2 from the germline V gene are MNHNS and SASEGT. The V segment lost 7 bases and the J segment 7 bases; nucleotides outside the gene matches: 3. The CDR3 length is 13 residues. The CDR3 nucleotides are TGTGCCAGCATACAGGGGGGAAATTCACCCCTCCACTTT. Translated, it gives CASIQGGNSPLHF.

The chain combines TRBV7-2 with TRBJ2-3, with 7 nucleotides matching TRBD2. V lost 1 base and J lost 4; bases outside the gene matches: 14. Germline-derived CDR1 and CDR2 are SGHTA and FQGNSA. This CDR3 is built from 18 residues. For the CDR3, the DNA is TGTGCCAGCAGCTTAGTCCATCGACTAGCCGGGGCGGCAGATACGCAGTATTTT. It is translated as CASSLVHRLAGAADTQYF.

The chain combines TRBV30 with TRBJ1-2; tentative D call: TRBD1 (6 bases). The ends were cut back, 4 bases at V and 2 bases at J, with 8 bases in the middle. Germline CDR1 and CDR2: GTSNPN and SVGIG (reference sequence). The CDR3 covers 12 residues. The CDR3 DNA sequence: TGTGCCTGGACGGGACAAAACTATGGCTACACCTTC. This encodes CAWTGQNYGYTF.

This chain joins TRBV4-3 and TRBJ2-2; the match to TRBD2 covers 9 bases. V lost 5 bases and J lost 4; bases outside the gene matches: 11. Germline CDR1 and CDR2: LGHNA and YSLEER. The CDR3 length is 17 residues. This CDR3 reads CASSYSSGGSSTGELFF. CDR3 bases: TGCGCCAGCAGCTATTCAAGCGGGGGGTCTTCCACCGGGGAGCTGTTTTTT.